These 22 T cell receptor beta chains share one sample of origin, sequenced in a study of blood T cell repertoires in COVID-19. Data came from immunoSEQ multiplex PCR; TCRdb stores just in-frame clones and leaves some out. Here the sample spans 140,000 to 150,000 clones, about 87% being singletons. The sample taken for sequencing was peripheral blood. These receptors all come from a man older than 75 with acute or convalescent COVID-19.

The gene calls are TRBV11-2 and TRBJ1-4; maybe TRBD1 (6 bases). The CDR3 spans 15 residues. CDR1 and CDR2 from the germline V gene are SGHAT and FQNNGV. V lost 1 base, J lost 7 bases, and 13 bases lay in between. CDR3 in amino acids: CASSLGLGGIEKLFF. For the CDR3, the DNA is TGTGCCAGCAGCTTAGGTTTAGGGGGAATTGAAAAACTGTTTTTT.

The chain links TRBV2 to TRBJ2-7, with 8 bases fitting TRBD2. Germline-derived CDR1 and CDR2 are SNHLY and FYNNEI. The V and J ends lost 5 bases and 6 bases, in that order; junction bases with no gene match: 3. This CDR3 spans 12 amino acids. CDR3 loop: CASSQTSGEQYF. CDR3 nucleotide sequence: TGTGCCAGCAGTCAAACTAGCGGCGAGCAGTACTTC.

The gene calls are TRBV27 and TRBJ1-6, with D possibly TRBD1 on 6 matching bases. The germline V gene has CDR1 MNHEY and CDR2 SMNVEV (reference sequence). Trimming took off 0 bases at V and 5 bases at J, with 11 bases between the two ends. The CDR3 sequence is 16 residues long. The chain's CDR3 is CASSLSGGHNNSPLHF. The DNA for the CDR3 is TGTGCCAGCAGTTTATCTGGGGGACACAATAATTCACCCCTCCACTTT.

The chain combines TRBV19 with TRBJ2-2; TRBD1 agrees at 7 bases. With 11 bases clipped from V and 4 bases from J, the junction kept 10 bases outside the gene matches. CDR3 length: 14 amino acids. Germline V gives CDR1 LNHDA, CDR2 SQIVND (reference sequence). The CDR3 coding sequence is TGTGCCGGGCGACAGGGAACGGGCACCGGGGAGCTGTTTTTT. This translates into CAGRQGTGTGELFF.

Remarks on this clone: A junction end diverges from the germline sequence, so it may reflect a read error. This chain connects TRBV5-1 to TRBJ2-7; 7 bases map to TRBD1. This CDR3 is 15 amino acids long. Germline V gene data show CDR1 as SGHRS and CDR2 as YFSETQ. The CDR3 loop reads CASSLGAGGNYEQYF. Written as DNA, the CDR3 is TGCGCCAGCAGTTTGGGGGCAGGGGGAAACTACGAGCAGTACTTC.

The V call is TRBV30, the J call TRBJ1-2, with unresolved D. The CDR3 spans 14 residues. The ends were cut back, 3 bases at V and 0 bases at J, with 11 bases in the middle. Germline CDR1 GTSNPN, CDR2 SVGIG (reference sequence). The CDR3 loop is CAWRFGASNYGYTF. The CDR3 nucleotides are TGTGCCTGGAGGTTTGGAGCGTCTAACTATGGCTACACCTTC.

The V call is TRBV7-3, the J call TRBJ2-1, with a weak D call TRBD2 (5 bases). The length of the CDR3 is 17 residues. From germline, CDR1 is SGHTA and CDR2 FQGTGA. V gave up 5 bases and J gave up 5 bases, with 22 bases separating them. CDR3 sequence: CASSHPEDSEWDNEQFF. In nucleotides, the CDR3 is TGTGCCAGCAGCCACCCCGAGGATAGCGAGTGGGACAATGAGCAGTTCTTC.

The V call is TRBV5-1, the J call TRBJ2-3; D gene ambiguous. Looked up from germline, CDR1 is SGHRS and CDR2 is YFSETQ. This CDR3 has 16 residues. The germline V and J ends were trimmed by 0 bases and 4 bases, with 15 bases remaining between them. The chain's CDR3 is CASSLESSTRADTQYF. In DNA form, the CDR3 reads TGCGCCAGCAGCTTGGAGTCTAGTACACGTGCAGATACGCAGTATTTT.

In its sample, this clone was seen once. This rearrangement joins TRBV6-1 to TRBJ1-2; D not certain. Trimming pared 2 bases from V and 3 bases from J, leaving 10 bases between. This CDR3 spans 14 amino acids. CDR1 MNHNS and CDR2 SASEGT come from the germline V gene. In DNA form, the CDR3 reads TGTGCCAGCAGTGAAAGCAACAGCCACTATGGCTACACCTTC. Amino acids: CASSESNSHYGYTF.

V gene TRBV7-2 combines with J gene TRBJ2-3; D gene ambiguous. Germline lookup yields CDR1 SGHTA and CDR2 FQGNSA. Trimming cost V 0 bases and J 5 bases, with 6 bases left between them. The CDR3 runs to 13 residues. The DNA for the CDR3 is TGTGCCAGCAGCTTAGCCTACGAAGATACGCAGTATTTT. Translated: CASSLAYEDTQYF.

J is TRBJ1-2 and V is TRBV7-9; D is ambiguous. V was clipped by 2 bases and J by 2 bases, with 6 bases between them. This CDR3 spans 13 amino acids. Germline CDR1 SEHNR, CDR2 FQNEAQ (reference sequence). The CDR3, as DNA: TGTGCCAGCAGCTTACGGTCAAACTATGGCTACACCTTC. This gives the protein CASSLRSNYGYTF.

The V and J genes are TRBV3-1 (or the pseudogene TRBV3-2) and TRBJ2-5; 11 bases are a match to TRBD1. The length of the CDR3 is 15 residues. J lost 5 bases, V lost 1 base, and 3 bases had no gene match. Germline V CDR1 and CDR2: LGHDT, YNNKEL (reference sequence). The CDR3 DNA follows: TGTGCCAGCAGCCAAGGGACAGGGGGCGCGGAGACCCAGTACTTC. Translated: CASSQGTGGAETQYF.

The chain is built from TRBV19 and TRBJ2-3; possible D gene TRBD2, 6 bases. V was clipped by 5 bases and J by 2 bases, with 11 bases between them. The CDR3 runs to 14 residues. Germline V gene sequence: CDR1 LNHDA, CDR2 SQIVND (reference sequence). The CDR3 loop is CASSAGLPTDTQYF. The CDR3 DNA reads as TGTGCCAGTAGTGCGGGACTTCCCACAGATACGCAGTATTTT.

This sequence joins TRBV6-5 and TRBJ1-6; D is possibly TRBD1 (5 bases). Germline lookup yields CDR1 MNHEY and CDR2 SVGAGI. The ends were cut back, 1 base at V and 6 bases at J, with 13 bases in the middle. This CDR3 has 16 residues. CDR3 protein: CASSYYGGMSNSPLHF. For the CDR3, the DNA is TGTGCCAGCAGTTACTACGGGGGGATGTCTAATTCACCCCTCCACTTT.

The chain uses TRBV2 and TRBJ2-3; 8 nucleotides align to TRBD1. V gave up 5 bases and J gave up 0 bases; unmatched junction bases: 10. The CDR3 totals 17 residues. The germline V gene encodes CDR1 SNHLY and CDR2 FYNNEI. CDR3 in DNA: TGTGCCAGCAGTCGGGACAGGATTACCCCGAGCACAGATACGCAGTATTTT. Translated, it gives CASSRDRITPSTDTQYF.

The chain couples TRBV27 to TRBJ1-1, with TRBD1 as a possible D gene (5 bases). The CDR3 is made up of 15 amino acids. V was pared by 4 bases and J by 3 bases, with 15 bases between. Germline values: CDR1 MNHEY, CDR2 SMNVEV (reference sequence). CDR3 sequence reads: CASSSGGLGDTEAFF. The CDR3 region has the DNA TGTGCCAGCAGTTCGGGGGGTCTCGGTGACACTGAAGCTTTCTTT.

The V and J genes are TRBV4-1 and TRBJ2-6; D is unclear. This CDR3 contains 18 residues. V lost 3 bases and J 0 bases, leaving 15 bases between the germline ends. Germline V gene sequence: CDR1 MGHRA, CDR2 YSYEKL. CDR3 sequence reads: CASSHPGGRDSGANVLTF. In DNA form, the CDR3 reads TGCGCCAGCAGCCACCCCGGTGGGCGAGACTCTGGGGCCAACGTCCTGACTTTC.

The rearrangement uses TRBV9 and TRBJ2-3; possible D gene TRBD1, 5 bases. The CDR3 runs to 14 residues. Germline V lookup: CDR1 SGDLS, CDR2 YYNGEE. The V end was cut by 4 bases, the J end by 2 bases, with 11 bases between. CDR3 bases: TGTGCCAGCAGCCTACGACAGAACACAGATACGCAGTATTTT. This gives the protein CASSLRQNTDTQYF.

This rearrangement joins TRBV28 to TRBJ1-2; no firm D call. Germline CDR1 reads MDHEN; CDR2 reads SYDVKM. Trimming pared 7 bases from V and 6 bases from J, leaving 15 bases between. This CDR3 has 13 amino acids. The CDR3 sequence is CASTRGRANGYTF. DNA of the CDR3: TGTGCCAGCACCCGCGGGAGGGCCAATGGCTACACCTTC.

The chain employs TRBV6-5 and TRBJ2-5, with TRBD1 matching 8 bases. Unmatched junction bases numbered 11, after V lost 6 bases and J lost 5 bases. Germline V gene sequence: CDR1 MNHEY, CDR2 SVGAGI. The CDR3 has 15 amino acids. The CDR3 DNA follows: TGTGCCAGCAGAGCGTCGACAGGGGAATGGGAGACCCAGTACTTC. As protein: CASRASTGEWETQYF.

This clone was seen only once. This chain links TRBV7-9 with TRBJ1-5; D is uncertain. The CDR3 is 12 residues long. The V gene lost 5 bases and the J gene lost 2 bases, with 4 bases spanning the gap. From germline, CDR1 is SEHNR and CDR2 FQNEAQ (reference sequence). In nucleotides, the CDR3 is TGTGCCAGCAGCACGGGCAATCAGCCCCAGCATTTT. Protein sequence: CASSTGNQPQHF.

In its sample, this clone was seen a few times. J is TRBJ1-4 and V is TRBV19; tentative D call: TRBD1 (6 bases). The germline CDR1 and CDR2 sequences are LNHDA and SQIVND (reference sequence). The CDR3 loop spans 13 amino acids. V was cut by 3 bases and J by 8 bases, with 10 bases left in between. CDR3 bases: TGTGCCAGTAGTATGAATAGGGGGGAAAAACTGTTTTTT. Residues: CASSMNRGEKLFF.